This T cell receptor (beta chain) was obtained from a study of T cells in Graves' hyperthyroidism and ophthalmopathy (dated by TCRdb to the late 2010s). The study in broad terms: Peripheral blood was collected at initial diagnosis, before any treatment. Whether ophthalmopathy could be predicted prospectively was tested in an independent validation cohort made up of fewer than 20 hyperthyroidism patients plus 17 patients who later progressed to ophthalmopathy. To identify distinguishing TCR V-J signatures, a discovery cohort of 90 to 100 patients was used, comprising fewer than 45 with Graves' ophthalmopathy and around 60 with stable Graves' hyperthyroidism. TCR Vbeta CDR3 sequencing of 120 to 150 peripheral blood samples (approximately 44 ophthalmopathy, approximately 80 hyperthyroidism and approximately 17 progressor patients) is reported in the paper. In about 6 Graves' hyperthyroidism patients, the study also compared T-cell repertoires from thyroid tissue with T-cell repertoires from blood. The roughly 90 discovery patients were divided at random into training and test sets in a 7:3 ratio. After blood sampling, hyperthyroidism patients were treated with methimazole at a starting dose of 30 mg daily, and ophthalmopathy patients were treated with high-dose intravenous methylprednisolone. Points the paper makes about the study in general: Most expanded thyroid clonotypes (frequency above 0.001) were also found in blood, which suggests that blood repertoires may mirror thyroid immune responses. No statistical method was used to fix the sample size in advance, and group allocation was not hidden from the investigators. In validation, the model predicted progression to ophthalmopathy with about 71% sensitivity and about 72% specificity, a median of 6.5 months before onset. A model built on a 13 V-J signature distinguished ophthalmopathy from stable hyperthyroidism, reaching approximately 89% sensitivity and 81.08% specificity in cross-validation and 80%/75% in testing.

Stable Graves' hyperthyroidism was defined as no progression to ophthalmopathy during 18 months of follow-up. The hyperthyroidism patients were between 18 and 65 years old and newly diagnosed, with a disease duration of less than 2 months. Any patient with an uncontrolled infection, another autoimmune disease, pregnancy or lactation was excluded. Diagnoses relied on clinical symptoms, serum thyroxine and TRAb, thyroid ultrasound and orbital computed tomography. Ficoll-Paque density gradient centrifugation was used to isolate PBMCs from around 10 ml of fresh peripheral blood. Total RNA was extracted with Trizol reagent, and quality was checked on an Agilent 2100 Bioanalyzer. Amplification of TCR beta CDR3 regions was carried out from RNA transcripts. For the first round of RT-PCR on the TCR CDR3, the HTBI primer set was used together with the Qiagen OneStep RT-PCR kit. The libraries were constructed in a second round of multiplex PCR and then size-selected and purified. Paired-end sequencing of the libraries was performed with 100 bp reads on an Illumina HiSeq2000. In the authors' own workflow: SOAPnuke was used to process the raw data, throwing out any read that contained adapters or uncalled bases, had a mean Phred below 15, or lacked an exact constant-primer or identifier match. High-quality paired reads were merged using COPE v1.2.5, and each unique nucleotide sequence was defined as a clonotype. MiTCR v1.1 was used to align clonotypes to the IMGT TRBV, TRBD and TRBJ reference segments. Only V-J combinations with frequency above 0.0001, covering about 99% of repertoires, were analysed. A TCS score was defined as the ratio between F50 (clonal expansion) and ExV (chaos), using BLOSUM62-based TCRdist between CDR3 peptides within each V-J. Welch's t-statistics and random forest reduced around 550 V-J features to 10 to 15, which were used in a naive Bayes classifier (R e1071). TCRdb took the public reads, trimmed them with fastp at Q25, ran MiXCR for clone calling and kept in-frame beta chains. CDR3 protein sequences are deduplicated, and each keeps its most common genes and DNA. TCRdb, not the original authors, processed these V and J calls. The sample data list some 620,000 distinct CDR3 sequences, and about a sixth of these were observed just once. 3.8% of the sample belongs to the ten largest clones.

This clonotype was recorded at least ten times. Its antigen remains unidentified. Base quality data are lacking; no much larger clone is found one base away. Sequenced material: blood. This sequence originates from a woman in her twenties or thirties with Graves' hyperthyroidism.

The DNA sequence is as follows: TGTGCCAGCTCACCACCGGGCCAGGGGGAGGTCGAGCAGTACTTC. Its translation is CASSPPGQGEVEQYF. Recombination joined TRBV18 with TRBJ2-7; TRBD1 might be the D gene, on 7 matching bases. Including cysteine and phenylalanine, the CDR3 has 15 amino acids. CDR3 DNA only is kept here, 45 bases in frame from base 1. Looking up the germline V gene yields CDR1 KGHSH and CDR2 LQKENI. The junction carries 15 bases between V and J, which are trimmed by 0 bases and 6 bases respectively.